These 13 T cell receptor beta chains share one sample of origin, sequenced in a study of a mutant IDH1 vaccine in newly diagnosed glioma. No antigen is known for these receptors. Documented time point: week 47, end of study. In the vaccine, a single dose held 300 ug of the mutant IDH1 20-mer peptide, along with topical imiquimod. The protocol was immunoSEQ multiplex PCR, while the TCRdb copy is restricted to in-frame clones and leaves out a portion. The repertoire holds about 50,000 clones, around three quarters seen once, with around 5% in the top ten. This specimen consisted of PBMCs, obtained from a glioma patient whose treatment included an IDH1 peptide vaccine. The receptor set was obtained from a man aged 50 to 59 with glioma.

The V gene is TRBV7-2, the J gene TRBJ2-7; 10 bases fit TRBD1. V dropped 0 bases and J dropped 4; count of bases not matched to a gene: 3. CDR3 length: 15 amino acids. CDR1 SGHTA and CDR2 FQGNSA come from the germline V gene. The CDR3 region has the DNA TGTGCCAGCAGCTTAGCGGGGACAGGGGTATACGAGCAGTACTTC. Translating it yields CASSLAGTGVYEQYF. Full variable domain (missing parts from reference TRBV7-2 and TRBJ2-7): GAGVSQSPSNKVTEKGKDVELRCDPISGHTALYWYRQSLGQGLEFLIYFQGNSAPDKSGLPSDRFSAERTGGSVSTLTIQRTQQEDSAVYLCASSLAGTGVYEQYFGPGTRLTVT.

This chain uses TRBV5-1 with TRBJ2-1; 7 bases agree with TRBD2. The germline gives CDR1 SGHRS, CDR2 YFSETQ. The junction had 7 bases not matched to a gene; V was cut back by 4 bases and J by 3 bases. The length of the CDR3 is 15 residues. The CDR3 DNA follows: TGCGCCAGCAGCGGAACGGGGGAGGGCTACAATGAGCAGTTCTTC. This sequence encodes CASSGTGEGYNEQFF. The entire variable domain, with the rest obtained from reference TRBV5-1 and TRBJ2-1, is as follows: KAGVTQTPRYLIKTRGQQVTLSCSPISGHRSVSWYQQTPGQGLQFLFEYFSETQRNKGNFPGRFSGRQFSNSRSEMNVSTLELGDSALYLCASSGTGEGYNEQFFGPGTRLTVL.

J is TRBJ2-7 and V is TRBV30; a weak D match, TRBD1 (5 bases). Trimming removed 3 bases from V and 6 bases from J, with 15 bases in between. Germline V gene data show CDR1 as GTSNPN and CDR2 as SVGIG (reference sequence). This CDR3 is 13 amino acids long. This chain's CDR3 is CAWRRTSKTEQYF. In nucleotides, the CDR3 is TGTGCCTGGAGGAGGACAAGCAAAACCGAGCAGTACTTC.

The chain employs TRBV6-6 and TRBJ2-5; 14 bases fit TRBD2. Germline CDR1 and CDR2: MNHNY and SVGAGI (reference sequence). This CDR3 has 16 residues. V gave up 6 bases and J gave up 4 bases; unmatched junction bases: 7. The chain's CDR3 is CASRTTSGGGSETQYF. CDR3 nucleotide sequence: TGTGCCAGCAGAACGACTAGCGGGGGGGGGTCAGAGACCCAGTACTTC.

The CDR3 here is CASLPREGSYNEQFF. The CDR3 nucleotides are TGTGCCAGCCTCCCCCGGGAGGGGTCCTACAATGAGCAGTTCTTC. The chain links TRBV5-6 to TRBJ2-1; TRBD2 aligns across 8 bases. Germline CDR1 and CDR2: SGHDT and YYEEEE. The trim removed 7 bases at V and 1 base at J, leaving 7 bases unmatched. The CDR3 contains 15 residues.

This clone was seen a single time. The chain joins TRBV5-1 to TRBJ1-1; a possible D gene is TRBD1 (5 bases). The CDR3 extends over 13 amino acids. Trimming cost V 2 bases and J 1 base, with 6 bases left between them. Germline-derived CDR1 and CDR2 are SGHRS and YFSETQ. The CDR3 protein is CASSFGQNTEAFF. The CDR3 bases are TGCGCCAGCAGCTTCGGACAGAACACTGAAGCTTTCTTT.

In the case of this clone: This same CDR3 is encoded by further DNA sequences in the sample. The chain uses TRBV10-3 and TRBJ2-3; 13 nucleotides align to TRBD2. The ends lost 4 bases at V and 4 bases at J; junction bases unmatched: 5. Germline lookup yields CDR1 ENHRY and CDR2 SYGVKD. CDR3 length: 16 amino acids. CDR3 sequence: CAISGRLAGGSDTQYF. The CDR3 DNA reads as TGTGCCATCAGTGGGAGACTAGCGGGGGGTTCAGATACGCAGTATTTT.

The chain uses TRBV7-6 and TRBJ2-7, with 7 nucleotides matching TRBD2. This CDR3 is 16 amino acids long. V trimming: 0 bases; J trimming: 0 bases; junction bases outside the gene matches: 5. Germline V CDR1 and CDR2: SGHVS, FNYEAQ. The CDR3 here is CASSLAGRGYSYEQYF. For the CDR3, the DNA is TGTGCCAGCAGCTTAGCGGGGCGGGGGTACTCCTACGAGCAGTACTTC.

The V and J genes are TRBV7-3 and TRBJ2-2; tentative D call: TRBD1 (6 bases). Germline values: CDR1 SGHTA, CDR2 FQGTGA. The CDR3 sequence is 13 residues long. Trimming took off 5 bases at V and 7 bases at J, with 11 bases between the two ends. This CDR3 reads CASSPQGLGELFF. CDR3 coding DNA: TGTGCCAGCAGCCCGCAGGGGCTCGGGGAGCTGTTTTTT.

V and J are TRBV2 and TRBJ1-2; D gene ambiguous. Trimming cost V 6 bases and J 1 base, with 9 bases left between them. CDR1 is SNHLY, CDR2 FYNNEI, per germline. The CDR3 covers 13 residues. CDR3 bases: TGTGCCAGCAGAACGTTAGTTAACTATGGCTACACCTTC. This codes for CASRTLVNYGYTF.

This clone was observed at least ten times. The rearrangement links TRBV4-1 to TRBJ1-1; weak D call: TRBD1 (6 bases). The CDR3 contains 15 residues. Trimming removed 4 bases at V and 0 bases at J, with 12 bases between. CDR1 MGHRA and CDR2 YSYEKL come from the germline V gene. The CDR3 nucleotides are TGCGCCAGCAGCCCAGGGGTCTCCATGAACACTGAAGCTTTCTTT. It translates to CASSPGVSMNTEAFF.

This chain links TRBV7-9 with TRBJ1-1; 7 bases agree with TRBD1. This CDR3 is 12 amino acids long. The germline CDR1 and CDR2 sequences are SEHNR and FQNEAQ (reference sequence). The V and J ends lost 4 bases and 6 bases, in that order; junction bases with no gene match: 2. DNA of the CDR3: TGTGCCAGCAGCTCAGACAGGGCTGAAGCTTTCTTT. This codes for CASSSDRAEAFF.

CDR3 DNA sequence: TGTGCCTGGAGTGTAAGGTCCAGGCAGCCCCAGCATTTT. Amino acids: CAWSVRSRQPQHF. This rearrangement joins TRBV30 to TRBJ1-5; D is ambiguous. Germline V CDR1 and CDR2: GTSNPN, SVGIG (reference sequence). V was shortened by 0 bases and J by 7 bases, with 10 bases between the two germline ends. The CDR3 is 13 residues long.